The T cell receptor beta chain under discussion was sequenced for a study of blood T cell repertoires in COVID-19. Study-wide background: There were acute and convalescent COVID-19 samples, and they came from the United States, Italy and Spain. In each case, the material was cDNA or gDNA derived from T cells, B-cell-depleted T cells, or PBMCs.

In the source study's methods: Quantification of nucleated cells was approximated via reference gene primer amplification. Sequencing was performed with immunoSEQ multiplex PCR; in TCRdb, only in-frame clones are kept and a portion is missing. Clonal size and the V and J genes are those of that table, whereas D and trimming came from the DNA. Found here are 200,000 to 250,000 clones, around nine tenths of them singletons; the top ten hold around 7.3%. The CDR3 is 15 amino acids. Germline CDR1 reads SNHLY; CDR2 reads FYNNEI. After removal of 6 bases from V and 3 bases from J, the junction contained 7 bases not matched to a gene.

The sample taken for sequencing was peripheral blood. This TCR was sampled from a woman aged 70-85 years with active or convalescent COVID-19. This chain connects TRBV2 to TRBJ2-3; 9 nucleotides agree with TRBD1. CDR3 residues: CASSKDRGKTDTQYF. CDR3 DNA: TGTGCCAGCAGCAAAGACAGGGGGAAGACAGATACGCAGTATTTT.